Shown below are 9 T cell receptor beta chains from a single sample sequenced in a study of OX40 agonist ivuxolimab in advanced cancers. The method was immunoSEQ multiplex PCR; TCRdb's version includes in-frame clones alone and lacks a portion of them. Of tens of thousands of clones in the sample, about four fifths were seen once. The sample consisted of CD4+ or CD8+ T cells sorted from blood, taken in a trial of the OX40 agonist ivuxolimab. All receptors derive from an adult with an advanced solid tumor such as melanoma, head and neck, liver or kidney cancer.

The chain employs TRBV27 and TRBJ2-7; D is uncertain. The germline gives CDR1 MNHEY, CDR2 SMNVEV (reference sequence). The CDR3 runs 15 residues. V shed 8 bases and J shed 0 bases, with 17 bases lying between them. The CDR3 DNA follows: TGTGCCAGCGGCTTGGGTCCTCGGGTCTCCTACGAGCAGTACTTC. Its translation: CASGLGPRVSYEQYF.

The rearrangement uses TRBV11-1 and TRBJ2-7; 7 positions match TRBD2. This CDR3 is built from 17 residues. The J segment lost 5 bases and the V segment lost 5 bases, leaving 18 bases of the junction unmatched. CDR1 is SGHAT and CDR2 is FQDESV in the germline V gene (reference sequence). The CDR3 region has the DNA TGTGCCAGCAGCCTACCCAAAGGGTCAGGGAGGGACCACGAGCAGTACTTC. Its translation is CASSLPKGSGRDHEQYF.

This clone was observed a single time. This may come from a read error, since a much larger clone is one base off. In the same sample, other DNA sequences code for this CDR3. This chain connects TRBV4-1 to TRBJ1-2; TRBD1 is a possible D gene (5 bases). Germline V CDR1 and CDR2: MGHRA, YSYEKL. The CDR3 extends over 14 amino acids. CDR3: CASSQGGESYGYTF. CDR3 DNA: TGCGCCAGTAGCCAGGGCGGGGAAAGCTATGGCTACACCTTC.

DNA of the CDR3: TGTGCCAGCAGCTCCGCAGGGGACGAGCAGTACTTC. Amino acid sequence: CASSSAGDEQYF. This chain uses TRBV11-2 with TRBJ2-7, with D perhaps TRBD1 (6 bases). This CDR3 region has 12 residues. Trimming removed 4 bases from V and 5 bases from J, with 9 bases in between. Germline lookup yields CDR1 SGHAT and CDR2 FQNNGV.

This chain links TRBV19 with TRBJ2-2; D remains ambiguous. In germline, CDR1 is LNHDA, CDR2 SQIVND (reference sequence). The CDR3 extends over 13 amino acids. Trimming took 5 bases from V and 6 from J, leaving 10 bases between them. CDR3 residues: CASSYSSAGELFF. In DNA, the CDR3 is TGTGCCAGTAGTTATTCCTCGGCCGGGGAGCTGTTTTTT.

The chain has TRBV5-6 and TRBJ1-5; D is ambiguous. Trimming left V 1 base short and J 1 base short, with 6 bases between. Germline lookup yields CDR1 SGHDT and CDR2 YYEEEE. CDR3 size: 14 residues. CDR3 in DNA: TGTGCCAGCAGCTTGTTGTCCAGCAATCAGCCCCAGCATTTT. Protein: CASSLLSSNQPQHF. The whole variable domain, remainder taken from reference TRBV5-6 and TRBJ1-5, is DAGVTQSPTHLIKTRGQQVTLRCSPKSGHDTVSWYQQALGQGPQFIFQYYEEEERQRGNFPDRFSGHQFPNYSSELNVNALLLGDSALYLCASSLLSSNQPQHFGDGTRLSIL.

This clone was observed a handful of times. V and J are TRBV7-9 and TRBJ2-7; no clear D gene. The CDR3 length is 11 residues. Deletions cut 5 bases from V and 6 bases from J, with 8 bases between. CDR1 is SEHNR, CDR2 FQNEAQ, per germline (reference sequence). This CDR3 is CASSPLSEQYF. CDR3 coding DNA: TGTGCCAGCAGCCCCCTCTCCGAGCAGTACTTC.

The chain recombines TRBV7-9 with TRBJ2-2; TRBD2 agrees at 11 bases. The CDR3 length is 14 residues. CDR1 is SEHNR, CDR2 FQNEAQ, per germline (reference sequence). J gave up 6 bases and V 6 bases, and 3 bases lay outside the gene matches. The CDR3 DNA sequence: TGTGCCAGCAGAACTAGCGGGAGCCCCGGGGAGCTGTTTTTT. Its translation: CASRTSGSPGELFF. Full variable domain (remainder filled in from reference TRBV7-9 and TRBJ2-2): DTGVSQNPRHKITKRGQNVTFRCDPISEHNRLYWYRQTLGQGPEFLTYFQNEAQLEKSRLLSDRFSAERPKGSFSTLEIQRTEQGDSAMYLCASRTSGSPGELFFGEGSRLTVL.

V and J are TRBV5-1 and TRBJ2-7, with 11 bases lining up with TRBD1. Germline trimming cut 3 bases from V and 5 bases from J; bases unmatched to any gene: 1. Germline V CDR1 and CDR2: SGHRS, YFSETQ. The CDR3 runs to 13 residues. The CDR3, as DNA: TGCGCCAGCAGCTGGGACAGGGGGGACGAGCAGTACTTC. Encoded protein: CASSWDRGDEQYF.